The 28 T cell receptor beta chains below come from one sample, sequenced in a study of blood T cell repertoires in COVID-19. Measured with immunoSEQ multiplex PCR; TCRdb has only the in-frame clones, and not every one. The sample has about 120,000 clones, around 77% seen once. Sequencing was done on a sample of peripheral blood. Receptors were obtained from a man in his sixties with active or convalescent COVID-19.

The CDR3 loop is CASSEVPSGATGELFF. The CDR3 DNA is TGTGCCAGCAGTGAAGTGCCTAGCGGGGCCACCGGGGAGCTGTTTTTT. The chain employs TRBV2 and TRBJ2-2, with 9 positions matching TRBD2. Germline V lookup: CDR1 SNHLY, CDR2 FYNNEI. J lost 4 bases, V lost 1 base, and 4 bases had no gene match. This CDR3 is built from 16 residues.

The CDR3: CASSSDRGSYNEQFF. The DNA for the CDR3 is TGCGCCAGCAGCTCGGACAGAGGCTCCTACAATGAGCAGTTCTTC. This chain joins TRBV5-1 and TRBJ2-1, with D tentatively TRBD1 (6 bases). The CDR3 loop spans 15 amino acids. With 3 bases removed from V and 0 bases from J, the gap between germline ends came to 10 bases. Germline values: CDR1 SGHRS, CDR2 YFSETQ.

The chain is built from TRBV5-4 and TRBJ2-5; D is unclear. Trimming removed 2 bases at V and 5 bases at J, with 4 bases between. The CDR3 totals 11 residues. From germline, CDR1 is SGHNT and CDR2 YYREEE (reference sequence). CDR3 sequence (DNA): TGTGCCAGCAGCTTCGAGGAGACCCAGTACTTC. Its translation is CASSFEETQYF.

The CDR3 bases are TGTGCCAGCAGGACTAGCGGTTCCTACAATGAGCAGTTCTTC. Its translation is CASRTSGSYNEQFF. The genes are TRBV7-3 and TRBJ2-1; 9 bases align to TRBD2. V dropped 6 bases and J dropped 1; count of bases not matched to a gene: 1. The CDR3 loop spans 14 amino acids. CDR1 is SGHTA and CDR2 is FQGTGA in the germline V gene.

The chain recombines TRBV28 with TRBJ1-2, with D possibly TRBD1 on 5 matching bases. The CDR3 contains 12 residues. The germline V gene encodes CDR1 MDHEN and CDR2 SYDVKM. Trimming stripped 11 bases from V and 10 bases from J, with 20 bases between. In nucleotides, the CDR3 is TGTGCCTTACAATCCGGACACACGGTCTACACCTTC. This codes for CALQSGHTVYTF.

A single count supports this clone. The V and J genes are TRBV7-2 and TRBJ2-2, with TRBD2 matching 7 bases. This CDR3 has 17 amino acids. Germline assignment: CDR1 SGHTA and CDR2 FQGNSA. Trimming at V came to 4 bases and at J to 6 bases, leaving 14 bases not matched to a gene. Here the CDR3 reads CASSSMKLALSAGELFF. DNA of the CDR3: TGTGCCAGCAGCTCGATGAAACTAGCGCTCTCGGCCGGGGAGCTGTTTTTT.

The chain links TRBV3-1 (or the pseudogene TRBV3-2) to TRBJ2-1; 12 bases agree with TRBD2. Germline loops: CDR1 LGHDT, CDR2 YNNKEL (reference sequence). The CDR3 is 15 residues long. V was clipped by 5 bases and J by 5 bases; unmatched bases: 4. CDR3 bases: TGTGCCAGCAGCTCTGGACTAGCGGGGAACAATGAGCAGTTCTTC. This encodes CASSSGLAGNNEQFF.

The chain carries TRBV2 and TRBJ2-1; TRBD2 aligns across 7 bases. CDR1 is SNHLY, CDR2 FYNNEI, per germline. V lost 4 bases to trimming and J lost 6 bases; unmatched junction nucleotides: 6. The CDR3 loop spans 14 amino acids. The CDR3 protein is CASSVSREGNEQFF. DNA of the CDR3: TGTGCCAGCAGTGTTTCGAGGGAGGGCAATGAGCAGTTCTTC.

Note on this clone: A much larger clonotype is one base distant, so this may be a read error. The chain recombines TRBV13 with TRBJ2-7; no firm D call. Germline assignment: CDR1 PRHDT and CDR2 FYEKMQ (reference sequence). This CDR3 is built from 11 residues. V was clipped by 1 base and J by 6 bases, with 4 bases between them. CDR3 nucleotides: TGTGCCAGCAGCTTAGCAGGCGAGCAGTACTTC. It translates to CASSLAGEQYF.

The chain couples TRBV11-2 to TRBJ2-1; 9 positions agree with TRBD2. Trimming at V came to 4 bases and at J to 8 bases, leaving 12 bases not matched to a gene. The CDR3 totals 16 residues. CDR1 and CDR2 (germline): SGHAT, FQNNGV. CDR3 sequence (DNA): TGTGCCAGCAGCTCCGGACTAGCGCCCGGGGTTGATGAGCAGTTCTTC. Protein product: CASSSGLAPGVDEQFF. Full variable domain (rest looked up from reference TRBV11-2 and TRBJ2-1): EAGVAQSPRYKIIEKRQSVAFWCNPISGHATLYWYQQILGQGPKLLIQFQNNGVVDDSQLPKDRFSAERLKGVDSTLKIQPAKLEDSAVYLCASSSGLAPGVDEQFFGPGTRLTVL.

The CDR3 DNA reads TGCGCCAGCAGCCACCTACTAGCGGGGGCTATAAGTGAGCAGTTCTTC. Translating it yields CASSHLLAGAISEQFF. This chain uses TRBV4-1 with TRBJ2-1; 11 bases are a match to TRBD2. The germline gives CDR1 MGHRA, CDR2 YSYEKL. The CDR3 totals 16 residues. The V segment lost 3 bases and the J segment 9 bases; nucleotides outside the gene matches: 10.

The rearrangement joins TRBV2 to TRBJ2-6; no reliable D call. Per the germline V gene, CDR1 is SNHLY and CDR2 is FYNNEI. Trimming cost V 6 bases and J 0 bases, with 9 bases left between them. The CDR3 totals 15 residues. Here the CDR3 reads CASSQVASGANVLTF. CDR3 bases: TGTGCCAGCAGCCAGGTGGCCTCTGGGGCCAACGTCCTGACTTTC.

This clone has a count of ten or more. CDR3 residues: CASSPGRADNNSPLHF. The CDR3 nucleotides read TGTGCCAGCTCACCCGGTCGCGCCGATAATAATTCACCCCTCCACTTT. The chain links TRBV18 to TRBJ1-6, with no clear D. The CDR3 spans 16 residues. V lost 3 bases and J 5 bases, leaving 14 bases between the germline ends. The germline V gene has CDR1 KGHSH and CDR2 LQKENI.

The chain combines TRBV27 with TRBJ1-1; D is possibly TRBD1 (6 bases). The V gene lost 7 bases and the J gene lost 0 bases, with 21 bases spanning the gap. CDR3 length: 17 residues. Germline values: CDR1 MNHEY, CDR2 SMNVEV (reference sequence). The CDR3: CASTHRASLGMNTEAFF. For the CDR3, the DNA is TGTGCCAGCACTCACAGGGCTTCCTTGGGGATGAACACTGAAGCTTTCTTT.

This CDR3 is CASSPGLAGLYNEQFF. Here the CDR3 DNA reads TGTGCCAGCAGCCCCGGGCTAGCGGGACTCTACAATGAGCAGTTCTTC. This chain connects TRBV28 to TRBJ2-1; 9 nucleotides line up with TRBD2. Trimming took 6 bases from V and 3 from J; bases not matched to a gene: 9. The CDR3 spans 16 residues. Germline assignment: CDR1 MDHEN and CDR2 SYDVKM. Supplemented by reference TRBV28 and TRBJ2-1, the full variable domain reads DVKVTQSSRYLVKRTGEKVFLECVQDMDHENMFWYRQDPGLGLRLIYFSYDVKMKEKGDIPEGYSVSREKKERFSLILESASTNQTSMYLCASSPGLAGLYNEQFFGPGTRLTVL.

The chain carries TRBV10-3 and TRBJ2-3, with 8 bases aligning to TRBD2. The germline gives CDR1 ENHRY, CDR2 SYGVKD. With 5 bases clipped from V and 4 bases from J, the junction kept 11 bases outside the gene matches. The CDR3 loop spans 16 amino acids. The CDR3 nucleotides read TGTGCCATCAGTCAACTGGGGCGGGAGGTTTCAGATACGCAGTATTTT. It is translated as CAISQLGREVSDTQYF.

This clone was seen only once. The rearrangement uses TRBV23-1 and TRBJ2-7, with a tentative D call TRBD2 (7 bases). TRBV23-1 is an ORF; its function is uncertain. The CDR3 is made up of 18 amino acids. V shed 0 bases and J shed 3 bases, with 21 bases lying between them. The CDR3 nucleotides are TGCGCCAGCAGTCAATCGATGCGGGGGCCACACAACCTCTACGAGCAGTACTTC. Translation gives CASSQSMRGPHNLYEQYF.

V is TRBV6-2 or TRBV6-3 and J is TRBJ2-7; TRBD2 might be the D (6 bases). Germline CDR1 MNHEY, CDR2 SVGEGT. Trimming shortened V by 4 bases and J by 2 bases, and 15 bases separated the two germline ends. The CDR3 has 15 residues. CDR3 bases: TGTGCCAGCAGTTCATGGGGGACGGGGGCCTACGAGCAGTACTTC. This translates into CASSSWGTGAYEQYF.

The chain employs TRBV7-9 and TRBJ2-1; possible D gene TRBD2, 6 bases. CDR1 and CDR2 (germline): SEHNR, FQNEAQ (reference sequence). V lost 1 base and J 4 bases, leaving 11 bases between the germline ends. The CDR3 contains 15 residues. The CDR3 loop reads CASSLDPGLYNEQFF. The CDR3 DNA sequence: TGTGCCAGCAGCTTAGACCCGGGACTTTACAATGAGCAGTTCTTC.

This chain links TRBV9 with TRBJ2-7, with D uncertain. The CDR3 totals 15 residues. The V gene's germline CDR1 is SGDLS and CDR2 YYNGEE. V dropped 0 bases and J dropped 0 bases, with 10 bases sitting between them. Here the CDR3 DNA reads TGTGCCAGCAGCGTAGGGGCAGCTTTCTCCTACGAGCAGTACTTC. This codes for CASSVGAAFSYEQYF. The full variable domain, with the rest looked up from reference TRBV9 and TRBJ2-7, is DSGVTQTPKHLITATGQRVTLRCSPRSGDLSVYWYQQSLDQGLQFLIQYYNGEERAKGNILERFSAQQFPDLHSELNLSSLELGDSALYFCASSVGAAFSYEQYFGPGTRLTVT.

The chain employs TRBV19 and TRBJ2-2; 7 nucleotides agree with TRBD2. The length of the CDR3 is 16 residues. Germline CDR1 reads LNHDA; CDR2 reads SQIVND (reference sequence). Germline trimming cut 3 bases from V and 4 bases from J; bases unmatched to any gene: 8. The CDR3 loop reads CASSIAGVGGTGELFF. CDR3 DNA sequence: TGTGCCAGTAGTATTGCGGGAGTCGGCGGCACCGGGGAGCTGTTTTTT.

J is TRBJ1-5 and V is TRBV5-1, with TRBD1 matching over 10 bases. V lost 5 bases and J lost 6; bases outside the gene matches: 8. CDR1 is SGHRS, CDR2 YFSETQ, per germline. The CDR3 length is 15 residues. CDR3 region: CASRPGTGAGQPQHF. Written as DNA, the CDR3 is TGCGCCAGCAGGCCCGGGACAGGGGCAGGTCAGCCCCAGCATTTT.

CDR3 in amino acids: CASSLGTGPYEQYF. The CDR3 bases are TGTGCCAGCAGCTTGGGGACAGGGCCCTACGAGCAGTACTTC. The chain joins TRBV7-8 to TRBJ2-7; 9 bases are shared with TRBD1. V was pared by 3 bases and J by 2 bases, with 2 bases of the junction left unmatched. Germline V gives CDR1 SGHVS, CDR2 FQNEAQ. The CDR3 has 14 amino acids.

V usage is TRBV10-3 and J usage is TRBJ2-7; 8 bases align to TRBD2. V lost 2 bases and J lost 6; bases outside the gene matches: 24. CDR3 size: 20 residues. The germline V gene encodes CDR1 ENHRY and CDR2 SYGVKD. The CDR3 loop is CAISEPDMAAGGSLGGEQYF. Here the CDR3 DNA reads TGTGCCATCAGTGAGCCCGACATGGCGGCGGGAGGTTCTCTAGGAGGCGAGCAGTACTTC.

V usage is TRBV6-2 or TRBV6-3 and J usage is TRBJ2-2; 12 bases agree with TRBD2. The ends lost 2 bases at V and 2 bases at J; junction bases unmatched: 6. CDR3 length equals 18 residues. Germline CDR1 MNHEY, CDR2 SVGEGT. The CDR3 loop reads CASSYPGTSGLNTGELFF. The CDR3 DNA reads TGTGCCAGCAGTTACCCCGGGACTAGCGGGCTAAACACCGGGGAGCTGTTTTTT.

The V gene is TRBV6-2 or TRBV6-3, the J gene TRBJ2-7; 7 bases are a match to TRBD1. This CDR3 spans 14 amino acids. Germline trimming cut 4 bases from V and 3 bases from J; bases unmatched to any gene: 6. Germline V gives CDR1 MNHEY, CDR2 SVGEGT. The CDR3, as DNA: TGTGCCAGCAGTTCCAGGACAGGTCGCTACGAGCAGTACTTC. Protein product: CASSSRTGRYEQYF.

V usage is TRBV7-3 and J usage is TRBJ2-2; 10 nucleotides line up with TRBD2. CDR3 size: 18 residues. The ends lost 2 bases at V and 2 bases at J; junction bases unmatched: 8. Germline CDR1 and CDR2: SGHTA and FQGTGA. This CDR3 reads CASSLQASGRANTGELFF. In nucleotides, the CDR3 is TGTGCCAGCAGCTTACAAGCTAGCGGGAGAGCCAACACCGGGGAGCTGTTTTTT.

The sample holds many counts of this clone. The V and J genes are TRBV27 and TRBJ2-1; TRBD2 matches at 9 bases. The germline V gene has CDR1 MNHEY and CDR2 SMNVEV (reference sequence). This CDR3 spans 16 amino acids. Trimming removed 5 bases from V and 0 bases from J; junction bases left unmatched: 5. The CDR3 nucleotides read TGTGCCAGCAGTCCTCTTAGCGGGAGCTCCTACAATGAGCAGTTCTTC. The encoded protein is CASSPLSGSSYNEQFF.